These 26 T cell receptor beta chains share one sample of origin, sequenced in a study of T cells in Graves' hyperthyroidism and ophthalmopathy. There were TCR beta CDR3 regions amplified from RNA transcripts. The HTBI set primed first-round TCR CDR3 RT-PCR. TCRdb reanalysed the multiplex PCR reads using MiXCR and keeps one entry per CDR3 protein. Of approximately 95,000 distinct CDR3 sequences in the sample, 35% to 45% were seen once. Source material: peripheral blood or thyroid tissue (not recorded which). The origin of the receptors is a woman younger than 45 with Graves' hyperthyroidism.

This clonotype was detected many times. The chain joins TRBV15 to TRBJ1-5; 7 bases fit TRBD1. The germline V gene encodes CDR1 LNHNV and CDR2 YYDKDF (reference sequence). The CDR3 spans 18 residues. V lost 5 bases, J lost 2 bases, and 15 bases stayed unmatched. The CDR3 loop is CATSFPPGQGGGNQPQHF. CDR3 bases: TGTGCCACCAGCTTCCCCCCAGGGCAGGGGGGTGGCAATCAGCCCCAGCATTTT.

Comments on this clonotype: At one end the junction does not follow the germline gene, possibly because of a read error. The chain uses TRBV7-6 and TRBJ2-2; D perhaps matches TRBD2 (5 bases). CDR3 length equals 16 residues. CDR1 and CDR2 (germline): SGHVS, FNYEAQ. The CDR3 here is CASSLARWEYTGEPFF. In DNA form, the CDR3 reads TGTGCCAGCAGCCTAGCAAGATGGGAGTACACCGGGGAGCCGTTTTTT.

The V and J genes are TRBV15 and TRBJ2-5; the D call may be TRBD1 or TRBD2 (6 bases each). The CDR3 length is 16 residues. V dropped 6 bases and J dropped 0 bases, with 17 bases sitting between them. Germline CDR1 and CDR2: LNHNV and YYDKDF (reference sequence). CDR3 sequence reads: CATRSLGGAYQETQYF. The CDR3 DNA follows: TGTGCCACCAGAAGCCTGGGGGGCGCGTACCAAGAGACCCAGTACTTC. Full variable domain (rest looked up from reference TRBV15 and TRBJ2-5): DAMVIQNPRYQVTQFGKPVTLSCSQTLNHNVMYWYQQKSSQAPKLLFHYYDKDFNNEADTPDNFQSRRPNTSFCFLDIRSPGLGDTAMYLCATRSLGGAYQETQYFGPGTRLLVL.

This chain links TRBV7-9 with TRBJ2-7; possibly TRBD1 for D (5 bases). This CDR3 is built from 13 residues. Germline V gene lookup returns CDR1 SEHNR and CDR2 FQNEAQ (reference sequence). The germline V and J ends were trimmed by 8 bases and 2 bases, with 13 bases remaining between them. CDR3 DNA: TGTGCCAGCTCACCACCCAGGGCCTACGAGCAGTACTTC. Amino acids: CASSPPRAYEQYF.

This clonotype was observed many times. The rearrangement uses TRBV2 and TRBJ2-7, with a tentative D call TRBD1 (5 bases). Germline-derived CDR1 and CDR2 are SNHLY and FYNNEI. The CDR3 sequence is 11 residues long. The V and J ends lost 6 bases and 8 bases respectively, with 11 bases between them. The CDR3 is CASSPDRKQYF. The CDR3 DNA is TGTGCCAGCAGCCCCGACAGAAAGCAGTACTTC.

This clonotype was seen at least ten times. The chain links TRBV9 to TRBJ2-7; D not resolved. This CDR3 has 13 amino acids. V was pared by 3 bases and J by 0 bases, with 7 bases between. Germline V lookup: CDR1 SGDLS, CDR2 YYNGEE. The CDR3 sequence is CASSEGNSYEQYF. The CDR3 DNA reads as TGTGCCAGCAGCGAGGGCAACTCCTACGAGCAGTACTTC.

This clonotype was counted at least ten times. This chain connects TRBV6-5 to TRBJ2-7; 7 bases are a match to TRBD2. CDR3 length equals 14 residues. The V gene's germline CDR1 is MNHEY and CDR2 SVGAGI. V dropped 5 bases and J dropped 1; count of bases not matched to a gene: 5. CDR3 coding DNA: TGTGCCAGCAGTGATCTAGCGGCATCCTACGAGCAGTACTTC. It translates to CASSDLAASYEQYF.

This clonotype was seen ten or more times. The rearrangement joins TRBV3-1 to TRBJ1-2, with D perhaps matching TRBD1 (6 bases). Germline CDR1 is LGHDT and CDR2 is YNNKEL (reference sequence). The germline V and J ends were trimmed by 4 bases and 5 bases, with 11 bases remaining between them. The CDR3 loop spans 13 amino acids. CDR3 sequence (DNA): TGTGCCAGCAGCCGGACAAGGGGGTATGGCTACACCTTC. Translated: CASSRTRGYGYTF.

Regarding this clonotype: This may stem from a read error, because a much larger clone lies one nucleotide away. The chain uses TRBV9 and TRBJ1-6; no definite D call. The CDR3 totals 16 residues. Germline lookup yields CDR1 SGDLS and CDR2 YYNGEE. V was trimmed by 4 bases and J by 5 bases, leaving 16 bases between them. The CDR3 loop reads CASSPQSDPNNSPLHF. CDR3 nucleotides: TGTGCCAGCAGCCCCCAGTCGGACCCGAATAATTCACCCCTCCACTTT. Using reference TRBV9 and TRBJ1-6 for the parts outside the CDR3, the full variable domain is DSGVTQTPKHLITATGQRVTLRCSPRSGDLSVYWYQQSLDQGLQFLIQYYNGEERAKGNILERFSAQQFPDLHSELNLSSLELGDSALYFCASSPQSDPNNSPLHFGNGTRLTVT.

This clonotype was recorded many times. This chain joins TRBV12-3 or TRBV12-4 and TRBJ2-7; possibly TRBD2 for D (5 bases). This CDR3 comprises 14 residues. V was pared by 3 bases and J by 0 bases, with 9 bases between. The CDR3 region is CASSFYGNSYEQYF. The CDR3 nucleotides read TGTGCCAGCAGTTTCTACGGGAACTCCTACGAGCAGTACTTC.

V gene TRBV2 combines with J gene TRBJ2-7, with D maybe TRBD2 (5 bases). V was cut by 4 bases and J by 0 bases, with 16 bases left in between. This CDR3 contains 16 residues. Germline assignment: CDR1 SNHLY and CDR2 FYNNEI. The CDR3 protein is CASSGEVASSSYEQYF. For the CDR3, the DNA is TGTGCCAGCAGTGGGGAAGTAGCGTCTAGCTCCTACGAGCAGTACTTC.

About this clonotype: Since a much larger clone is just one base distant, this may be a read error. J is TRBJ2-7 and V is TRBV4-1; D is ambiguous. This CDR3 has 16 residues. Trimming stripped 4 bases from V and 3 bases from J, with 19 bases between. Looked up from germline, CDR1 is MGHRA and CDR2 is YSYEKL. The CDR3 loop is CASSPELAEPHYEQYF. The CDR3 coding sequence is TGCGCCAGCAGCCCAGAGTTGGCGGAGCCCCACTACGAGCAGTACTTC.

The table lists this clonotype with many counts. V gene TRBV7-9 combines with J gene TRBJ1-4, with D tentatively TRBD1 (6 bases). The CDR3 totals 18 residues. CDR1 is SEHNR and CDR2 is FQNEAQ in the germline V gene (reference sequence). Trimming took off 4 bases at V and 5 bases at J, with 23 bases between the two ends. CDR3 loop: CASSSGWGARPSNEKLFF. The CDR3 DNA is TGTGCCAGCAGCTCGGGGTGGGGGGCCCGTCCATCGAATGAAAAACTGTTTTTT.

The chain uses TRBV20-1 and TRBJ1-5; 9 nucleotides align to TRBD1. In germline, CDR1 is DFQATT, CDR2 SNEGSKA (reference sequence). Losses at the gene ends were 3 bases for V and 7 bases for J; bases not matched to a gene: 10. The CDR3 length is 15 residues. The CDR3 spells CSASTGTGNGQPQHF. DNA for the CDR3: TGCAGTGCTAGTACCGGGACAGGGAATGGACAGCCCCAGCATTTT.

Comments on this clonotype: Given the absence of the conserved phenylalanine or tryptophan at the CDR3 end, a read error is likely. This rearrangement joins TRBV28 to TRBJ1-3; D ambiguous. This CDR3 is 11 amino acids long. Per germline, CDR1 MDHEN and CDR2 SYDVKM. CDR3 bases: TGTGCTTCCGGATATGGAAACACCATATATCTC. As protein: CASGYGNTIYL.

This clonotype is termed medium-sized. This chain joins TRBV5-1 and TRBJ1-1; D gene uncertain. The ends were cut back, 0 bases at V and 0 bases at J, with 6 bases in the middle. CDR3 length: 14 residues. CDR1 is SGHRS, CDR2 YFSETQ, per germline. CDR3 sequence: CASSLAWVNTEAFF. The CDR3 region has the DNA TGCGCCAGCAGCTTGGCCTGGGTGAACACTGAAGCTTTCTTT.

This clonotype has only one observation. The chain recombines TRBV25-1 with TRBJ1-1, with a weak D call TRBD1 (6 bases). CDR1 MGHDK and CDR2 SYGVNS come from the germline V gene. The CDR3 covers 15 residues. The germline V and J ends were trimmed by 8 bases and 4 bases, with 20 bases remaining between them. The CDR3 protein is CASSRGGAKSTEAFF. The CDR3 region has the DNA TGTGCCAGCTCACGCGGGGGGGCCAAGTCCACTGAAGCTTTCTTT.

This clonotype was seen ten or more times. The V call is TRBV7-8, the J call TRBJ2-2; 12 bases align to TRBD2. The CDR3 runs to 15 residues. The J segment lost 5 bases and the V segment lost 10 bases, leaving 8 bases of the junction unmatched. Germline assignment: CDR1 SGHVS and CDR2 FQNEAQ. The DNA of the CDR3 is TGTGCCACCCATCGGACTAGCGGGAATACCGGGGAGCTGTTTTTT. Encoded protein: CATHRTSGNTGELFF.

This clonotype was picked up many times. The chain links TRBV2 to TRBJ2-3; D not resolved. The germline V and J ends were trimmed by 6 bases and 12 bases, with 13 bases remaining between them. This CDR3 has 11 amino acids. Germline V lookup: CDR1 SNHLY, CDR2 FYNNEI. As DNA, the CDR3 is TGTGCCAGCAGAGGTAACGAGGCTCAGTATTTT. The encoded protein is CASRGNEAQYF. The full variable domain, its missing parts supplied by reference TRBV2 and TRBJ2-3, is EPEVTQTPSHQVTQMGQEVILRCVPISNHLYFYWYRQILGQKVEFLVSFYNNEISEKSEIFDDQFSVERPDGSNFTLKIRSTKLEDSAMYFCASRGNEAQYFGPGTRLTVL.

This clonotype was recorded at least ten times. V is TRBV6-6 and J is TRBJ1-1; D unclear. Trimming took 8 bases from V and 0 from J, leaving 10 bases between them. Germline V gene lookup returns CDR1 MNHNY and CDR2 SVGAGI (reference sequence). This CDR3 has 13 residues. The CDR3 DNA reads as TGTGCCAGCTTTTATGAGTTGAACACTGAAGCTTTCTTT. Protein product: CASFYELNTEAFF.

This clonotype was counted at least ten times. Being one base from a much bigger clone, this may be a read error. The rearrangement joins TRBV7-9 to TRBJ2-5; 7 bases are shared with TRBD2. Germline V CDR1 and CDR2: SEHNR, FQNEAQ (reference sequence). The CDR3 sequence is 12 residues long. The CDR3 bases are TGTGCCTGCAGCGCCCAGCGGGGGACCCAGTACTTC. Its translation is CACSAQRGTQYF.

This clonotype was seen at least ten times. The J gene is TRBJ2-5, the V gene TRBV10-1, with unresolved D. V was shortened by 4 bases and J by 7 bases, with 13 bases between the two germline ends. CDR3 size: 13 residues. Germline assignment: CDR1 WNHNN and CDR2 SYGVQD (reference sequence). CDR3 sequence (DNA): TGCGCCAGCAGTGCTTATCCCGTGGGGACCCAGTACTTC. Its translation is CASSAYPVGTQYF.

The chain carries TRBV20-1 and TRBJ1-6, with 8 nucleotides matching TRBD1. The junction had 7 bases not matched to a gene; V was cut back by 2 bases and J by 10 bases. Germline lookup yields CDR1 DFQATT and CDR2 SNEGSKA (reference sequence). This CDR3 has 14 amino acids. The CDR3 loop reads CSARIQGEHSPLHF. In DNA, the CDR3 is TGCAGTGCTAGAATACAGGGGGAGCACTCACCCCTCCACTTT.

The table lists this clonotype with many counts. The chain carries TRBV12-3 or TRBV12-4 and TRBJ2-3; no clear D. The V end lost 1 base, the J end lost 8 bases, and 7 bases lay between the germline ends. The length of the CDR3 is 12 residues. CDR3 in DNA: TGTGCCAGCAGTTTAGGGGGTCGTACGCAGTATTTT. Translating it yields CASSLGGRTQYF.

The CDR3 DNA follows: TGTGCCAGCCTGACTAGCGGGAGCTACGAGCAGTACTTC. This sequence encodes CASLTSGSYEQYF. V and J are TRBV24-1 and TRBJ2-7; TRBD2 matches 12 bases. CDR1 KGHDR and CDR2 SFDVKD come from the germline V gene. This CDR3 region has 13 residues. V trimming: 11 bases; J trimming: 3 bases; junction bases outside the gene matches: 4.

This chain links TRBV20-1 with TRBJ1-2; perhaps TRBD1 as D (6 bases). The V gene lost 8 bases and the J gene lost 5 bases, with 15 bases spanning the gap. Germline assignment: CDR1 DFQATT and CDR2 SNEGSKA (reference sequence). The CDR3 has 12 amino acids. Here the CDR3 DNA reads TGCAGTCCCACAGGGTATGGATATGGCTACACCTTC. Its translation: CSPTGYGYGYTF.